This T cell receptor (beta chain) was obtained from a study of blood T cell repertoires in COVID-19 (dated by TCRdb to the early 2020s). Describing the broader study: Collaborator samples came from the United States, Italy and Spain and covered acute and convalescent phases of COVID-19. The sample metadata nearly always contained a de-identified subject ID, COVID-19 status, age in years and sex. Deeply sampled blood TCRbeta repertoires from subjects exposed to, actively infected with, or recovered from COVID-19 were included in the dataset. The samples were drawn from the first 160 participants of the ongoing ImmuneRACE study and from 1,254 subjects provided by 6 global collaborators. The prospective study material was composed of cDNA or gDNA derived from T cells, B-cell-depleted T cells, or PBMCs. The repertoires were released in a freely available public database meant as a resource for research on the immune response to SARS-CoV-2. Where available, HLA class I and class II types were taken from metadata supplied by the sample provider and were not determined by assay-based typing.

Overall results and qualifications from the work: The quantity of clinical and demographic metadata differed by source and by participant and was supplied without curation.

Participants in the prospective study were enrolled through a virtual design, were aged about 18 to 90 years, and lived in 20 to 30 United States geographic areas. In the prospective study, participants were assigned to cohorts based on the clinical history participants reported in a screening survey and a study questionnaire. Recovered participants in ImmuneRACE Cohort 3 were defined as having two consecutive negative NP/OP PCR tests, clearance from a healthcare professional, or resolution of symptoms. Each participant in the prospective study had whole blood, serum and a nasopharyngeal or oropharyngeal swab collected by mobile phlebotomists. Participants in the prospective study had the option to provide additional blood draws and questionnaires over a roughly 2-month period. Prospective study blood samples were shipped either frozen or at room temperature before DNA extraction. TCRbeta CDR3 regions were amplified from genomic DNA using the immunoSEQ Assay, a bias-controlled multiplex PCR. On the study's bioinformatics: The number of nucleated cells in each sample was estimated by amplification of reference gene primers within the assay. Sequence reads were collapsed and filtered to measure the absolute abundance of every unique TCRbeta CDR3 rearrangement. Productive Simpson clonality was computed per sample as the square root of Simpson's diversity index over productive rearrangements. TCRdb took this table from immuneACCESS and kept in-frame rearrangements with V and J called. Such tables lack part of the clones; where checked against another copy, unresolved V genes explain under half of the gap, and the rest is unexplained. That table furnishes V, J and clone size, whereas the DNA furnished D and trimming. Present in this sample are over 200,000 clones, roughly 87% of which were seen just once. The ten largest make up 11% of the sample.

The cysteine opens and the phenylalanine closes a CDR3 of 15 amino acids. Only CDR3 DNA remains: 45 bases, in frame from the first base. The germline V gene (reference sequence) yields SEHNR for CDR1 and FQNEAQ for CDR2. V loses 0 bases, J loses 1 base, and the germline ends lie 8 bases apart. Comments on this clone: It lacks a known antigen. Base qualities are missing; no much larger clone stands one base away.

The clonotype comes from a man aged 25-40 years who had recovered from COVID-19. The rearrangement joined TRBV7-9 to TRBJ2-3, with no D gene named confidently. Material for sequencing was PBMCs or T cells enriched from blood (not recorded which). For the CDR3, the sequence is CASSLALGGTDTQYF. The nucleotides are TGTGCCAGCAGCTTAGCCCTAGGTGGCACAGATACGCAGTATTTT.